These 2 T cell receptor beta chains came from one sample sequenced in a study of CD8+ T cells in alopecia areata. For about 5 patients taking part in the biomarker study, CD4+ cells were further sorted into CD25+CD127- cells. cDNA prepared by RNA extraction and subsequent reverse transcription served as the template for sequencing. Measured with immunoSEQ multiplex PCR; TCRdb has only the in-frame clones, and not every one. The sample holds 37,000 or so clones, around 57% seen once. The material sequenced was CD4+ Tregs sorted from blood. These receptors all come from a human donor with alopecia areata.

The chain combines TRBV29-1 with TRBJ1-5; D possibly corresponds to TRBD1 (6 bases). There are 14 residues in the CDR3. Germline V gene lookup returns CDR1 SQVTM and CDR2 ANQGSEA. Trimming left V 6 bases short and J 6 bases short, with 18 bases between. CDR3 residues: CSVRLQGSGQPQHF. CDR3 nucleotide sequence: TGCAGCGTGCGACTACAGGGTTCGGGTCAGCCCCAGCATTTT. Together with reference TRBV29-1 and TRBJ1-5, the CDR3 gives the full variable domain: SAVISQKPSRDICQRGTSLTIQCQVDSQVTMMFWYRQQPGQSLTLIATANQGSEATYESGFVIDKFPISRPNLTFSTLTVSNMSPEDSSIYLCSVRLQGSGQPQHFGDGTRLSIL.

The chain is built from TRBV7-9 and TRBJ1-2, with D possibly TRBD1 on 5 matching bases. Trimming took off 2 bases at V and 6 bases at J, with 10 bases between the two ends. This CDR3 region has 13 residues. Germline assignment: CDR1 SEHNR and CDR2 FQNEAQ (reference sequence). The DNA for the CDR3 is TGTGCCAGCAGCTTACGAGCGGGGGATGGCTACACCTTC. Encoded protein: CASSLRAGDGYTF.